What follows is one TCR beta chain and its context. The germline CDR1 and CDR2 sequences are LNHNV and YYDKDF (reference sequence). The V end lost 0 bases, the J end lost 0 bases, and 18 bases lay between the germline ends. This CDR3 contains 18 residues. The assay was immunoSEQ multiplex PCR, and TCRdb's table has in-frame clones only and misses some. Here the sample spans under 300,000 clones, approximately 85% being singletons. The data originate from a study of blood T cell repertoires in COVID-19. The TCR sequence derives from a woman in her fifties or sixties who had been exposed to COVID-19. The V gene is TRBV15, the J gene TRBJ2-7; TRBD2 might be the D (5 bases). Sequencing was done on a sample of PBMCs or T cells enriched from blood (not recorded which). DNA of the CDR3: TGTGCCACCAGCAGAGATGACGGAGGATTCGAAATCTCCTACGAGCAGTACTTC. It encodes CATSRDDGGFEISYEQYF.